This TCR beta chain comes out of a study of shared clonotypes between healthy human individuals. The wider study: Each donor had three CD4 naive, three CD4 memory, two CD8 naive and one CD8 memory plate.

Details on this clone: Its specificity is not known.

Donors comprised healthy HIV-negative adults lacking recent acute infections or vaccinations. Produced via immunoSEQ multiplex PCR; TCRdb's table is partial and in-frame only. The table lists over a million clones, roughly 96% of them singletons. General observations from the study: Only blood samples were collected, and tissue repertoires likely differ. In several donors, approximately 5% of naive CD4 clonotypes appeared in common.

Per germline, CDR1 LNHNV and CDR2 YYDKDF (reference sequence). CDR3 size: 16 residues. The V end lost 0 bases, the J end lost 1 base, and 12 bases lay between the germline ends. This TCR came from a man in his thirties or forties in good health. Sequencing used naive CD4+ T cells sorted from blood. The subset is: CD45RA+ positively selected. This sequence joins TRBV15 and TRBJ1-1; weak D call: TRBD1 (6 bases). The CDR3 DNA is TGTGCCACCAGCAGAGATCTTCGGACAGCGAACACTGAAGCTTTCTTT. This gives the protein CATSRDLRTANTEAFF.